The 10 T cell receptor beta chains presented below share a single source sample, sequenced in a study of T-cell reconstitution after alpha-beta-depleted transplantation in children. Unique molecular identifiers were used to barcode this TCRbeta library. TCRdb passed the PCR reads through MiXCR, listing each CDR3 protein once. The sample records a few hundred thousand distinct CDR3 sequences, roughly 10% being singletons. The input for sequencing was PBMCs, taken before TCRalphabeta/CD19-depleted stem cell transplant. These TCRs come from a child younger than two with acute myeloid leukemia, due to receive a stem cell transplant.

This clonotype was observed many times. The chain couples TRBV10-1 to TRBJ2-2; D might be TRBD1 (6 bases). Trimming took off 1 base at V and 1 base at J, with 7 bases between the two ends. Germline V gene data show CDR1 as WNHNN and CDR2 as SYGVQD (reference sequence). CDR3 length: 15 amino acids. The CDR3 bases are TGCGCCAGCAGTGAGTTGGGACAGAACACCGGGGAGCTGTTTTTT. Translation: CASSELGQNTGELFF.

This clonotype was seen ten or more times. V and J are TRBV6-2 or TRBV6-3 and TRBJ2-7, with TRBD2 matching 10 bases. This CDR3 has 15 residues. The ends lost 6 bases at V and 1 base at J; junction bases unmatched: 6. Germline V gene sequence: CDR1 MNHEY, CDR2 SVGEGT. This CDR3 reads CASSLGTSESYEQYF. CDR3 DNA: TGTGCCAGCAGCCTCGGGACTAGCGAGTCCTACGAGCAGTACTTC.

The sample holds many counts of this clonotype. CDR3 bases: TGTGCCAGCAGGGGGGCGTACCAAGAGACCCAGTACTTC. It specifies CASRGAYQETQYF. This rearrangement joins TRBV12-3 or TRBV12-4 to TRBJ2-5, with TRBD1 as a possible D gene (6 bases). Trimming shortened V by 6 bases and J by 0 bases, and 8 bases separated the two germline ends. The CDR3 is 13 residues long.

The chain combines TRBV18 with TRBJ2-7, with 7 bases identical to TRBD1. V shed 5 bases, J shed 12 bases, and the junction held 10 bases outside the gene matches. The CDR3 totals 12 residues. The germline CDR1 and CDR2 sequences are KGHSH and LQKENI. This CDR3 reads CASSGTGEIRYF. The CDR3 DNA follows: TGTGCCAGCTCAGGAACAGGGGAAATAAGGTACTTC.

Note on this clonotype: A read error may account for a junction end that differs from germline. The chain joins TRBV20-1 to TRBJ2-2; TRBD1 matches 8 bases. The CDR3 runs to 20 residues. Germline-derived CDR1 and CDR2 are DFQATT and SNEGSKA (reference sequence). The CDR3 region has the DNA TGCTGTGCTAGAGACTATGGACAGGGCGAAGGGGTAGAGGTCACCGGGGAGCTGTTTTTT. Protein product: CCARDYGQGEGVEVTGELFF.

This clonotype came up many times. This rearrangement joins TRBV29-1 to TRBJ1-2; 9 bases line up with TRBD1. The trim removed 6 bases at V and 7 bases at J, leaving 9 bases unmatched. Germline-derived CDR1 and CDR2 are SQVTM and ANQGSEA. The CDR3 has 13 amino acids. The CDR3 DNA sequence: TGCAGCGTCGGACAGGGGCGATGGGCTGGCTACACCTTC. Amino acids: CSVGQGRWAGYTF.

At least ten counts were recorded for this clonotype. The chain carries TRBV20-1 and TRBJ2-3; TRBD2 agrees at 10 bases. The trim removed 1 base at V and 0 bases at J, leaving 7 bases unmatched. This CDR3 is 17 amino acids long. Germline V gene data show CDR1 as DFQATT and CDR2 as SNEGSKA (reference sequence). CDR3: CSARAGTSATSTDTQYF. DNA for the CDR3: TGCAGTGCTAGAGCCGGGACTAGCGCCACTAGCACAGATACGCAGTATTTT.

This clonotype was found many times. The CDR3 bases are TGTGCCAGCAGCGACAACACCGGGGAGCTGTTTTTT. Protein product: CASSDNTGELFF. V gene TRBV7-9 combines with J gene TRBJ2-2; D not certain. Germline-derived CDR1 and CDR2 are SEHNR and FQNEAQ (reference sequence). This CDR3 spans 12 amino acids. V was clipped by 5 bases and J by 2 bases, with 3 bases between them.

This clonotype showed up many times. This sequence joins TRBV6-4 and TRBJ2-4; perhaps TRBD1 as D (6 bases). Germline V gene lookup returns CDR1 MRHNA and CDR2 SNTAGT. With 0 bases removed from V and 0 bases from J, the gap between germline ends came to 15 bases. This CDR3 has 18 amino acids. CDR3 amino acids: CASSDSVDRTVAKNIQYF. The CDR3 DNA is TGTGCCAGCAGTGACTCCGTAGACAGGACGGTAGCCAAAAACATTCAGTACTTC.

This clonotype has at least ten counts. The rearrangement links TRBV4-1 to TRBJ2-5, with D uncertain. This CDR3 is built from 15 residues. V lost 5 bases to trimming and J lost 2 bases, with 15 bases between them. Germline assignment: CDR1 MGHRA and CDR2 YSYEKL. CDR3 DNA: TGCGCCAGCAGCTATCGCTGGACCACACAAGAGACCCAGTACTTC. Amino acids: CASSYRWTTQETQYF.